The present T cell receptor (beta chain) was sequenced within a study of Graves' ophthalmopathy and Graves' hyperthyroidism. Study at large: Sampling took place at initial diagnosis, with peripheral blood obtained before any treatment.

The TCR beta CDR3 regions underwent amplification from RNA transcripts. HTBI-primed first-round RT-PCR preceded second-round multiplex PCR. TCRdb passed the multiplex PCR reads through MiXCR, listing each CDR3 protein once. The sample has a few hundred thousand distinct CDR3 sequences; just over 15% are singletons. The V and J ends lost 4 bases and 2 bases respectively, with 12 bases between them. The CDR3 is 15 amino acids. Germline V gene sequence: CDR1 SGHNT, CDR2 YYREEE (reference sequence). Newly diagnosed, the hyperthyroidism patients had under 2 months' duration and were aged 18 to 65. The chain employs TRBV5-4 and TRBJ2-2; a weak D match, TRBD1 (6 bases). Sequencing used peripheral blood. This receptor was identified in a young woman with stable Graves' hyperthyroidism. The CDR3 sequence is CASSDGQRNTGELFF. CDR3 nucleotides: TGTGCCAGCAGCGACGGACAGCGAAACACCGGGGAGCTGTTTTTT.